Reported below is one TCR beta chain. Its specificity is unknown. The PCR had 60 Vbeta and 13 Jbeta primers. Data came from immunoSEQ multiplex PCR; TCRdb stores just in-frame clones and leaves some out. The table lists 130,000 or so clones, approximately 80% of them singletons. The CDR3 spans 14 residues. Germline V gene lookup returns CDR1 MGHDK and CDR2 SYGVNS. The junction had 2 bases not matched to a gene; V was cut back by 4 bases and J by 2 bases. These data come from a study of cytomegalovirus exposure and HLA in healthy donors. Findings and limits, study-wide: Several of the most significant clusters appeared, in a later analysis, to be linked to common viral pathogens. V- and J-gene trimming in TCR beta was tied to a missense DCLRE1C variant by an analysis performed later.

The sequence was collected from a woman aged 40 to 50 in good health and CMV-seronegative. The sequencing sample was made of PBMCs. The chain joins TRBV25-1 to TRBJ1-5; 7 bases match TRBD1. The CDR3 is CASSGQGGNQPQHF. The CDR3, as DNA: TGTGCCAGCAGTGGACAGGGAGGCAATCAGCCCCAGCATTTT.